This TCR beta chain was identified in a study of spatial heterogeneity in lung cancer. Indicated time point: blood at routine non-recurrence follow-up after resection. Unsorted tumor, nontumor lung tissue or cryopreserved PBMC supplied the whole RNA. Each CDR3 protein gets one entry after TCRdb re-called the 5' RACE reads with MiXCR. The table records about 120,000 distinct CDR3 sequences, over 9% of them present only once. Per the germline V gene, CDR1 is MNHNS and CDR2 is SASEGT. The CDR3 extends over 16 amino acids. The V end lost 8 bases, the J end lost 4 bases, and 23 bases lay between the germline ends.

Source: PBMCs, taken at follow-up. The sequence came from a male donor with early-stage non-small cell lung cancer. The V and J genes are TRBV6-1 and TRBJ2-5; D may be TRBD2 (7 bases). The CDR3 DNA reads TGTGCCAGCGGCCCCTCGTCACAGGGAGGGAGAGAGACCCAGTACTTC. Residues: CASGPSSQGGRETQYF.